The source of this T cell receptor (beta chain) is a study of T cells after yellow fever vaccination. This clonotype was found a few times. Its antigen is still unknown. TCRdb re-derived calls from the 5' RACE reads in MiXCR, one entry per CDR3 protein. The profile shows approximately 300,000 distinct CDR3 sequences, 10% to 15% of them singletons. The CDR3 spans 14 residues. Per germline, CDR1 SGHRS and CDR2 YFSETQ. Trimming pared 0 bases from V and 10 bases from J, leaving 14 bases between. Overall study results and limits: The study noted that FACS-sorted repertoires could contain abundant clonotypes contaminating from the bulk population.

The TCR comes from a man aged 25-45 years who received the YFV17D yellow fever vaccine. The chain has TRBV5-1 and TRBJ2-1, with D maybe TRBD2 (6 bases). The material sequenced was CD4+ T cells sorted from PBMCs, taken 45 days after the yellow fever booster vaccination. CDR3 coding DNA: TGCGCCAGCAGCTTGGTCGGAGGGAGTAAAGAGCAGTTCTTC. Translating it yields CASSLVGGSKEQFF. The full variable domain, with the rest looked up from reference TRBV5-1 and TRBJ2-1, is KAGVTQTPRYLIKTRGQQVTLSCSPISGHRSVSWYQQTPGQGLQFLFEYFSETQRNKGNFPGRFSGRQFSNSRSEMNVSTLELGDSALYLCASSLVGGSKEQFFGPGTRLTVL.